These T cell receptor beta chains were read from a single sample in a study of cytomegalovirus exposure and HLA in healthy donors. This table comes from immunoSEQ multiplex PCR, and its TCRdb copy is limited to in-frame clones, with some not included. The sample data list tens of thousands of clones. Sequenced sample: PBMCs. The receptors originated from a human donor in good health. The CDR3 runs from the conserved cysteine through the conserved F or W. The D gene is left open where the match is weak.

J gene	D gene	V gene	CDR3 protein	CDR3 DNA
TRBJ1-5	-	TRBV6-1	CASTPPGAIQPQHF	TGTGCCAGCACCCCTCCAGGGGCGATCCAGCCCCAGCATTTT
TRBJ2-7	-	TRBV9	CASSVTGYEQYF	TGTGCCAGCAGCGTCACGGGATACGAGCAGTACTTC
TRBJ1-1	-	TRBV4-1	CASSTSTVTTEAFF	TGCGCCAGCAGCACGTCGACAGTTACCACTGAAGCTTTCTTT
TRBJ2-5	TRBD2	TRBV19	CASSGGEETQYF	TGTGCCAGTAGTGGGGGGGAAGAGACCCAGTACTTC
TRBJ1-1	-	TRBV10-2	CASSLMGHTEAFF	TGCGCCAGCAGTCTCATGGGGCACACTGAAGCTTTCTTT
TRBJ2-2	-	TRBV18	CASSPPLSERNTGELFF	TGTGCCAGCTCACCACCGCTATCCGAACGAAACACCGGGGAGCTGTTTTTT
TRBJ2-7	TRBD1	TRBV27	CASSGQESAYEQYF	TGTGCCAGCAGCGGACAGGAAAGCGCCTACGAGCAGTACTTC
TRBJ1-1	-	TRBV6-5	CASSYKGNSGTEAFF	TGTGCCAGCAGTTATAAGGGGAATAGTGGCACTGAAGCTTTCTTT
TRBJ2-7	TRBD1	TRBV6-1	CASSRTGAYEQYF	TGTGCCAGCAGTCGGACAGGGGCCTACGAGCAGTACTTC
TRBJ2-1	TRBD2	TRBV30	CAWSRTSGGVEQFF	TGTGCCTGGAGTAGGACTAGCGGGGGTGTAGAGCAGTTCTTC
TRBJ2-3	TRBD1	TRBV5-5	CASSLGGTGPTDTQYF	TGTGCCAGCAGCTTGGGAGGGACAGGGCCCACAGATACGCAGTATTTT
TRBJ1-3	-	TRBV4-1	CASSQHLQGGNTIYF	TGCGCCAGCAGCCAACATCTACAGGGCGGAAACACCATATATTTT
TRBJ2-1	-	TRBV19	CASSIDAFSYNEQFF	TGTGCCAGTAGTATAGATGCGTTCTCCTACAATGAGCAGTTCTTC
TRBJ2-5	-	TRBV27	CASSLSSRGGETQYF	TGTGCCAGCAGTTTATCGTCAAGGGGTGGAGAGACCCAGTACTTC
TRBJ1-6	TRBD1	TRBV7-9	CASSLGQGFYNSPLHF	TGTGCCAGCAGCTTAGGACAGGGATTTTATAATTCACCCCTACACTTT
TRBJ2-1	TRBD1	TRBV7-9	CADAGGDYNEQFF	TGTGCCGATGCAGGGGGCGATTACAATGAGCAGTTCTTC
TRBJ2-3	-	TRBV7-3	CASSPGPTDTQYF	TGTGCCAGCAGCCCCGGTCCCACAGATACGCAGTATTTT
TRBJ1-2	-	TRBV7-8	CASSLMDVGGVDGYTF	TGTGCCAGCAGCTTAATGGACGTGGGAGGGGTAGACGGCTACACCTTC
TRBJ1-1	TRBD1	TRBV30	CAWSDLGQGRYWAEAFF	TGTGCCTGGAGTGACCTCGGACAGGGGCGATACTGGGCTGAAGCTTTCTTT
TRBJ2-3	TRBD2	TRBV4-1	CASSQGGGPSGGRYTDTQYF	TGCGCCAGCAGCCAAGGGGGTGGACCAAGCGGGGGGCGGTACACAGATACGCAGTATTTT